This T cell receptor beta chain stems from a study of lymphopenia after photon versus proton radiotherapy. Method: immunoSEQ multiplex PCR; TCRdb's copy keeps in-frame clones and lacks some. The sample has approximately 29,000 clones; over 75% are singletons. Findings of the study overall: After the lymphocyte nadir, photon-treated repertoires showed oligoclonal expansion, especially of CD8+ Temra cells. Larger post-nadir TCR diversity loss correlated inversely with survival in deceased patients. Proton therapy kept repertoires fairly stable, unlike photons, which gained effector/memory cells.

With regard to this clone: Its target is not known.

In germline, CDR1 is MNHEY, CDR2 SMNVEV (reference sequence). This CDR3 comprises 16 residues. This material consisted of peripheral blood, taken from a patient treated with proton-based radiotherapy. This chain joins TRBV27 and TRBJ2-5, with TRBD1 matching over 8 bases. The J call is in doubt because the DNA end fits TRBJ2-7 better. The clonotype originates from a woman between 65 and 79 years old with pancreatic cancer. CDR3 in amino acids: CASSPRTGRSWDEQYF. CDR3 sequence (DNA): TGTGCCAGCAGTCCCAGGACAGGGCGTTCTTGGGACGAGCAGTACTTC.